Below are 8 T cell receptor beta chains sequenced from a single sample in a study of Ad26.COV2.S vaccination and SARS-CoV-2 variants. Clones were read by immunoSEQ multiplex PCR, and TCRdb kept only the in-frame ones, dropping some. This table holds about 400,000 clones, 92% found once. Specified treatment: over 15 received Ad26.COV2.S at low or high dose, single or two shots; roughly 5 received placebo; per-sample allocation not given. Material that was analyzed had been drawn on day 63 after the first vaccine or placebo injection. The sequencing here drew on peripheral blood, taken in a trial of Ad26.COV2.S vaccine versus placebo. The origin of the receptors is a person between 18 and 59 years old who received the Ad26.COV2.S COVID-19 vaccine or a placebo.

V gene TRBV30 combines with J gene TRBJ1-6, with D unresolved. The CDR3 loop spans 12 amino acids. Trimming removed 3 bases at V and 10 bases at J, with 10 bases between. In germline, CDR1 is GTSNPN, CDR2 SVGIG (reference sequence). The CDR3 loop is CAWRRVLSPLHF. The CDR3, as DNA: TGTGCCTGGAGGAGGGTTTTGTCACCCCTCCACTTT.

DNA of the CDR3: TGTGCCATCAGAGAGACCACAGATACGCAGTATTTT. Encoded protein: CAIRETTDTQYF. This chain connects TRBV10-3 to TRBJ2-3; D remains ambiguous. V was pared by 6 bases and J by 2 bases, with 6 bases between. Germline V gives CDR1 ENHRY, CDR2 SYGVKD. The CDR3 has 12 residues.

V and J are TRBV20-1 and TRBJ2-5; no clear D gene. V was cut by 3 bases and J by 0 bases, with 14 bases left in between. This CDR3 spans 15 amino acids. Germline V lookup: CDR1 DFQATT, CDR2 SNEGSKA (reference sequence). The CDR3 here is CSASFWSENQETQYF. The CDR3 DNA reads TGCAGTGCTAGTTTCTGGTCCGAGAACCAAGAGACCCAGTACTTC.

The chain carries TRBV19 and TRBJ1-5; D gene uncertain. The CDR3 contains 14 residues. Germline CDR1 LNHDA, CDR2 SQIVND (reference sequence). Deletions cut 2 bases from V and 1 base from J, with 6 bases between. DNA of the CDR3: TGTGCCAGTAGTATAACAGCCAGCAATCAGCCCCAGCATTTT. As protein: CASSITASNQPQHF.

This clone was picked up one time. The CDR3 protein is CASSQDQDFSSGANVLTF. CDR3 sequence (DNA): TGTGCCAGCAGCCAAGATCAGGATTTTAGCTCTGGGGCCAACGTCCTGACTTTC. The gene calls are TRBV3-1 (or the pseudogene TRBV3-2) and TRBJ2-6; D is uncertain. V shed 0 bases and J shed 0 bases, with 12 bases lying between them. Germline CDR1 and CDR2: LGHDT and YNNKEL (reference sequence). This CDR3 has 18 residues.

This chain joins TRBV7-2 and TRBJ2-7; 10 bases line up with TRBD2. The V gene end was trimmed by 4 bases and the J gene end by 2 bases; junction bases not matched to a gene: 2. This CDR3 is 14 amino acids long. Germline CDR1 and CDR2: SGHTA and FQGNSA. Here the CDR3 reads CASSSGLAAYEQYF. The DNA for the CDR3 is TGTGCCAGCAGCTCCGGACTAGCGGCCTACGAGCAGTACTTC.

This clone was seen once. This chain uses TRBV15 with TRBJ2-7; possibly TRBD2 for D (7 bases). Trimming removed 0 bases from V and 3 bases from J, with 18 bases in between. The CDR3 totals 17 residues. The germline CDR1 and CDR2 sequences are LNHNV and YYDKDF (reference sequence). The CDR3 bases are TGTGCCACCAGCAGAGATGAGTACGGGGGGCCGATCTACGAGCAGTACTTC. Residues: CATSRDEYGGPIYEQYF.

The chain links TRBV27 to TRBJ1-2; D call uncertain. Trimming took off 3 bases at V and 8 bases at J, with 22 bases between the two ends. Germline V gene lookup returns CDR1 MNHEY and CDR2 SMNVEV (reference sequence). This CDR3 region has 16 residues. DNA of the CDR3: TGTGCCAGCAGTTTCGAGCGTGGCAGCGGCCTAGTGGGCTACACCTTC. Protein sequence: CASSFERGSGLVGYTF.